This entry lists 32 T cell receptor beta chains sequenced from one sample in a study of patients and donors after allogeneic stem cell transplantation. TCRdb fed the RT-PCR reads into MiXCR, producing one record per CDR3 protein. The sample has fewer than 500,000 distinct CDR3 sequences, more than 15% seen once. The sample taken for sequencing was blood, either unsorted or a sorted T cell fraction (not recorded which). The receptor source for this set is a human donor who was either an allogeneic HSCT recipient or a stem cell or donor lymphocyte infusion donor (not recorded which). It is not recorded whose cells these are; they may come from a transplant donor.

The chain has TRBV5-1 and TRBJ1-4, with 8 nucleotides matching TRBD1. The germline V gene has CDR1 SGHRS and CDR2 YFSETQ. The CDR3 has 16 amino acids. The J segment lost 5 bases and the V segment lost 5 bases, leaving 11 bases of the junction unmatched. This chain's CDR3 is CASSPNTGTGNEKLFF. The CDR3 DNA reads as TGCGCCAGCAGTCCTAATACCGGGACAGGCAATGAAAAACTGTTTTTT.

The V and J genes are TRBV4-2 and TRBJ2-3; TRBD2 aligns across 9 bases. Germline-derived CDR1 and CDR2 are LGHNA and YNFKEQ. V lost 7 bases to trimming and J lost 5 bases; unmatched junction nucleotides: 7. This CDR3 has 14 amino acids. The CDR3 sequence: CASTVSGGQDTQYF. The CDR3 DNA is TGTGCCAGCACCGTTAGCGGGGGCCAAGATACGCAGTATTTT.

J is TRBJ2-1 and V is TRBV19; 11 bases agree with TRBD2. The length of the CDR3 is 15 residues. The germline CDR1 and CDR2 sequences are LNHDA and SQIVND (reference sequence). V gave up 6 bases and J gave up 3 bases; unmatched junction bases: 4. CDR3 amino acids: CASRLAGVDYNEQFF. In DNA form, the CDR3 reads TGTGCCAGTAGACTAGCGGGAGTGGACTACAATGAGCAGTTCTTC.

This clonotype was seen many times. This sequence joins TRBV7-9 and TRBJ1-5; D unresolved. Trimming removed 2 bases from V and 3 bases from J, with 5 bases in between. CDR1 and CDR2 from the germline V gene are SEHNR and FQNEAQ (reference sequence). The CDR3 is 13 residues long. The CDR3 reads CASSLQVNQPQHF. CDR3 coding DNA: TGTGCCAGCAGCTTACAAGTCAATCAGCCCCAGCATTTT.

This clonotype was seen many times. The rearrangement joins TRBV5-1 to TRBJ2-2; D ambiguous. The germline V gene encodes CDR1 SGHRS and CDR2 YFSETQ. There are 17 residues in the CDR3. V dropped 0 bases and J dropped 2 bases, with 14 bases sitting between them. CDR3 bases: TGCGCCAGCAGCTTGGTTCTCCCGGGCCTTAACACCGGGGAGCTGTTTTTT. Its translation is CASSLVLPGLNTGELFF.

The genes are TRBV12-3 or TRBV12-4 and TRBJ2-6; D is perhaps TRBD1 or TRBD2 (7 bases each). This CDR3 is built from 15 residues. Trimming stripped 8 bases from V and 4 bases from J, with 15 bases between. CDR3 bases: TGTGCCAGCGTCCCAGGGGGGGCCGGGGCCAACGTCCTGACTTTC. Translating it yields CASVPGGAGANVLTF.

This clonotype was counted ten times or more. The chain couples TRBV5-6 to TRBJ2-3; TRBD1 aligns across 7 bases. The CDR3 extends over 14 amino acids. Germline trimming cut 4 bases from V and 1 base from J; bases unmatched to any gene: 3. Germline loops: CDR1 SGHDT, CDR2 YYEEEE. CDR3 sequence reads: CASSPTGGTDTQYF. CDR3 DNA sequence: TGTGCCAGCAGCCCTACAGGGGGCACAGATACGCAGTATTTT.

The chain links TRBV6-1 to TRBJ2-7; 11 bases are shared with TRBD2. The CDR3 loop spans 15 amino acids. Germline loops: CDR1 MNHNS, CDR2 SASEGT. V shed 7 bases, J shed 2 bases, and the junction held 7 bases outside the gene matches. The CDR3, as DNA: TGTGCCAGCACTTTACTAGCGGGAGCAACCTACGAGCAGTACTTC. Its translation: CASTLLAGATYEQYF.

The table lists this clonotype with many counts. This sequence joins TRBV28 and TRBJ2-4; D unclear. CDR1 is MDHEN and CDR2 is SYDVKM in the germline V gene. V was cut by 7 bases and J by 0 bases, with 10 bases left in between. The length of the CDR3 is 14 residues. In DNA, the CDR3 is TGTGCCAGCACTAACCGAGGAGCCAAAAACATTCAGTACTTC. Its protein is CASTNRGAKNIQYF.

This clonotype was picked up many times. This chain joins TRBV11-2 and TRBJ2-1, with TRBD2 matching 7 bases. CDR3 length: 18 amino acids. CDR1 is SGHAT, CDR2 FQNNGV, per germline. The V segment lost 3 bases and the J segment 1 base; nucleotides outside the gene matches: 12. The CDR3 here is CASSFLGGSLGSYNEQFF. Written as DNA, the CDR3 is TGTGCCAGCAGCTTCTTAGGCGGGAGTCTAGGGTCCTACAATGAGCAGTTCTTC.

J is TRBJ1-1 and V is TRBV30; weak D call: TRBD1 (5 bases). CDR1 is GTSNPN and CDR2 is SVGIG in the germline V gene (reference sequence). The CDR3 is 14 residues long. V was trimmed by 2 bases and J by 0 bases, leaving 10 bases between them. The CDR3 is CAWSPGIMNTEAFF. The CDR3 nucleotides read TGTGCCTGGAGTCCAGGGATCATGAACACTGAAGCTTTCTTT. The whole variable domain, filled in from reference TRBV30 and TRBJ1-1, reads SQTIHQWPATLVQPVGSPLSLECTVEGTSNPNLYWYRQAAGRGLQLLFYSVGIGQISSEVPQNLSASRPQDRQFILSSKKLLLSDSGFYLCAWSPGIMNTEAFFGQGTRLTVV.

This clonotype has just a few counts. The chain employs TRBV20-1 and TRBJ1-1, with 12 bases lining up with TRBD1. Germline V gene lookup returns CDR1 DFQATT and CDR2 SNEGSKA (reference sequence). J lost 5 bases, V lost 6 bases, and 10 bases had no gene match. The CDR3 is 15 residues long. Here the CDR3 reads CSARPGQGARTEAFF. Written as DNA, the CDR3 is TGCAGTGCCCGACCGGGACAGGGGGCGAGGACTGAAGCTTTCTTT.

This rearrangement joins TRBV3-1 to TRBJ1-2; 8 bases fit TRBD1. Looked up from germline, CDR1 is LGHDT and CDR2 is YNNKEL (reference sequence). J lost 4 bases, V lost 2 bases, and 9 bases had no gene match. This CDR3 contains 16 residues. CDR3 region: CASSQFQGAGGYGYTF. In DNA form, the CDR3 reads TGTGCCAGCAGCCAATTCCAGGGGGCAGGGGGCTATGGCTACACCTTC.

In DNA form, the CDR3 reads TGTGCCAGCAGCCCGACTCCCAGCGGCCCCCGGTTCTTC. It encodes CASSPTPSGPRFF. The chain uses TRBV4-2 and TRBJ2-1; D is possibly TRBD2 (5 bases). The CDR3 sequence is 13 residues long. Germline values: CDR1 LGHNA, CDR2 YNFKEQ. V was pared by 4 bases and J by 15 bases, with 19 bases between.

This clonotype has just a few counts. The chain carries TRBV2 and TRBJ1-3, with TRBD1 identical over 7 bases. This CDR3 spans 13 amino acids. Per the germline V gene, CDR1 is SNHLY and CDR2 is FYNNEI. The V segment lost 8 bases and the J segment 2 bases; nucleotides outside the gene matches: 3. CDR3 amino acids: CASEGAPGNTIYF. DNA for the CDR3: TGTGCCAGCGAGGGGGCGCCTGGAAACACCATATATTTT.

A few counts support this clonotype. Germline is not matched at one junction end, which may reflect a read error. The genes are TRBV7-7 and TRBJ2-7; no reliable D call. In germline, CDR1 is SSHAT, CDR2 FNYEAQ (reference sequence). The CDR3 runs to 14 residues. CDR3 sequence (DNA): TGTGCTAGCAGCTTGTCCTCGGACTCCTACGAGCAGTACTTC. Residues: CASSLSSDSYEQYF.

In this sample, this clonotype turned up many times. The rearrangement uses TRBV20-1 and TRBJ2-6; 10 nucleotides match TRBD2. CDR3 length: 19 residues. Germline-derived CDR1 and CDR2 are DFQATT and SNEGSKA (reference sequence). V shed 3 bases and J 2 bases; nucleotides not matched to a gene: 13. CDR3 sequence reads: CSASPLEAGGLPGANVLTF. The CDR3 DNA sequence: TGCAGTGCTAGCCCCCTGGAAGCGGGAGGGCTCCCTGGGGCCAACGTCCTGACTTTC.

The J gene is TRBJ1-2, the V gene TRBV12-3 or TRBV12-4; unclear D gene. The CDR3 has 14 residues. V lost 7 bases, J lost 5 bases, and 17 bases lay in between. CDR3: CASTPHAGWYGYTF. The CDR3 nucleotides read TGTGCCAGCACTCCCCATGCAGGATGGTATGGCTACACCTTC.

CDR3 region: CASSKADHSTDTQYF. In DNA form, the CDR3 reads TGTGCCAGTTCTAAGGCAGACCATAGCACAGATACGCAGTATTTT. The rearrangement joins TRBV19 to TRBJ2-3; D is unclear. V shed 8 bases and J shed 0 bases, with 15 bases lying between them. CDR3 size: 15 residues. The germline gives CDR1 LNHDA, CDR2 SQIVND (reference sequence).

Here the CDR3 DNA reads TGTGCCAGCAGTGAATATATGAGGGACCGCCGAGGGACTGAAAAACTGTTTTTT. This gives the protein CASSEYMRDRRGTEKLFF. The gene calls are TRBV25-1 and TRBJ1-4; D might be TRBD1 (5 bases). This CDR3 has 18 residues. Germline V gives CDR1 MGHDK, CDR2 SYGVNS. Trimming stripped 0 bases from V and 7 bases from J, with 21 bases between.

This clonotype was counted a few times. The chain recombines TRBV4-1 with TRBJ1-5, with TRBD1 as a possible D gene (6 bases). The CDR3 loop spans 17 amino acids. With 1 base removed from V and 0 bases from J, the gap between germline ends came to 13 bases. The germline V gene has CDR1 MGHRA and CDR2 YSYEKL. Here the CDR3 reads CASSQVLGHYSNQPQHF. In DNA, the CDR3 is TGCGCCAGCAGCCAAGTGCTGGGACATTATAGCAATCAGCCCCAGCATTTT.

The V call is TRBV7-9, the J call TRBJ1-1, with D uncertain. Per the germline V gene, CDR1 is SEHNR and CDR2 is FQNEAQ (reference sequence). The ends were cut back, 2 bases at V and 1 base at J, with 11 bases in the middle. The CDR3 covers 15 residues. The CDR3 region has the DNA TGTGCCAGCAGCTTAAGAGTCAGCAGGAACACTGAAGCTTTCTTT. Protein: CASSLRVSRNTEAFF.

Here the CDR3 DNA reads TGTGCCAGCAGCCGAAGACTAGCGGGAGTTTCCTACAATGAGCAGTTCTTC. Translation: CASSRRLAGVSYNEQFF. This chain uses TRBV3-1 with TRBJ2-1; 12 bases match TRBD2. The trim removed 4 bases at V and 1 base at J, leaving 5 bases unmatched. Germline loops: CDR1 LGHDT, CDR2 YNNKEL (reference sequence). The CDR3 runs 17 residues.

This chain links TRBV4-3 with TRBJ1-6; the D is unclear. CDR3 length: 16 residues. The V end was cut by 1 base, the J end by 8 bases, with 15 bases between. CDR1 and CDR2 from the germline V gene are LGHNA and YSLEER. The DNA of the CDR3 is TGCGCCAGCAGCCAAGGTAGAGGGCCCGGGGATTCACCCCTCCACTTT. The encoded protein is CASSQGRGPGDSPLHF.

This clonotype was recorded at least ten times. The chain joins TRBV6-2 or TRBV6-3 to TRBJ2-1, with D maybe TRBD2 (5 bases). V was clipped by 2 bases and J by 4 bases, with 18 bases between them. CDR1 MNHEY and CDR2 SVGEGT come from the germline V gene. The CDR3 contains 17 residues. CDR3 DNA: TGTGCCAGCAGTTACATCCCGGGAACTCCCAGATACAATGAGCAGTTCTTC. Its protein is CASSYIPGTPRYNEQFF.

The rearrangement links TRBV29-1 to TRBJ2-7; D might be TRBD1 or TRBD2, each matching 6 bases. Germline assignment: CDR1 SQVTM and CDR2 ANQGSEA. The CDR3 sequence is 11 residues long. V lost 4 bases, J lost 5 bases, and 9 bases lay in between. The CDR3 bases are TGCAGCGTTGTAGGGGGGAACGAGCAGTACTTC. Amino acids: CSVVGGNEQYF.

CDR3 nucleotide sequence: TGTGCCAGCAGGGAACGGGGCTATGGCTACACCTTC. This translates into CASRERGYGYTF. The V call is TRBV12-3 or TRBV12-4, the J call TRBJ1-2; D not certain. Trimming left V 6 bases short and J 4 bases short, with 9 bases between. CDR3 length: 12 amino acids.

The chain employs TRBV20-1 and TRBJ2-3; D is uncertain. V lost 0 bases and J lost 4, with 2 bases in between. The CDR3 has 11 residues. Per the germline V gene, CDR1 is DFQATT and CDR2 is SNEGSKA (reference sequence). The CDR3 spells CSARDADTQYF. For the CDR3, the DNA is TGCAGTGCTAGAGACGCAGATACGCAGTATTTT.

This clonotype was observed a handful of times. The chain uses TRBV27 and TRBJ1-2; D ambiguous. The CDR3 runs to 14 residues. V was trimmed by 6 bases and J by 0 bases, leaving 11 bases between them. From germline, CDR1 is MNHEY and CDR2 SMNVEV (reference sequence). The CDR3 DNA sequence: TGTGCCAGCAGACGACTTACTACTAACTATGGCTACACCTTC. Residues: CASRRLTTNYGYTF.

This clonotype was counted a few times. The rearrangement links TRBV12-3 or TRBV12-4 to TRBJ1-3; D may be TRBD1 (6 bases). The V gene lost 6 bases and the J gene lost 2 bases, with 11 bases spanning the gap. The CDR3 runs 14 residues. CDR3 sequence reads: CASSPSGAGNTIYF. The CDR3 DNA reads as TGTGCCAGCAGCCCCTCAGGGGCTGGAAACACCATATATTTT.

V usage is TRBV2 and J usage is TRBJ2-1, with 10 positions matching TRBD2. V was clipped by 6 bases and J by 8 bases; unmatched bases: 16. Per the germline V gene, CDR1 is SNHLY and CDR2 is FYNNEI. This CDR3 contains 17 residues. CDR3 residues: CASRIHLFGTSEDEQFF. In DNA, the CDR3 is TGTGCCAGCAGGATCCATCTCTTCGGGACTAGCGAGGATGAGCAGTTCTTC.

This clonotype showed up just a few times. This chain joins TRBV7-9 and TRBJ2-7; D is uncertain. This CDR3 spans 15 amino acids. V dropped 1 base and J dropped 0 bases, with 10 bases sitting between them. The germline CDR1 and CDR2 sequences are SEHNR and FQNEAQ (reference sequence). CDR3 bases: TGTGCCAGCAGCTTAGGGCCAGAGCCCTCCTACGAGCAGTACTTC. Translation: CASSLGPEPSYEQYF.